Listed below are T cell receptor beta chains from one sample, sequenced in a study of shared clonotypes between healthy human individuals. Sequencing was performed with immunoSEQ multiplex PCR; in TCRdb, only in-frame clones are kept and a portion is missing. The sample has about 2 million clones, roughly 95% seen once. Specimen: naive CD4+ T cells sorted from blood. These TCRs come from a man between 18 and 35 years old in good health. The CDR3 runs from the conserved cysteine through the conserved F or W. The order of the fields is D gene, J gene, CDR3 length, V gene, clone size, CDR3 DNA, CDR3 protein. D genes are given only for firm matches. Size is omitted from some rows. Given values are once, few, many or a class for expanded clones.

D gene: TRBD2
J gene: TRBJ2-7
CDR3 length: 13
V gene: TRBV10-2
clone size: .
CDR3 DNA: TGCGCCAGCAGAGCGGGGGGGGATTACGAGCAGTACTTC
CDR3 protein: CASRAGGDYEQYF

D gene: .
J gene: TRBJ1-2
CDR3 length: 11
V gene: TRBV2
clone size: few
CDR3 DNA: TGTGCCAGCAGTGAGGGTTATGGCTACACCTTC
CDR3 protein: CASSEGYGYTF

D gene: TRBD1
J gene: TRBJ1-5
CDR3 length: 13
V gene: TRBV30
clone size: .
CDR3 DNA: TGTGCCTGGTCCCGGGACAGGGATCAGCCCCAGCATTTT
CDR3 protein: CAWSRDRDQPQHF

D gene: TRBD1
J gene: TRBJ1-4
CDR3 length: 14
V gene: TRBV5-1
clone size: .
CDR3 DNA: TGCGCCAGCAGCTTGTGGACAGGGGATGAAAAACTGTTTTTT
CDR3 protein: CASSLWTGDEKLFF

D gene: .
J gene: TRBJ2-2
CDR3 length: 16
V gene: TRBV6-5
clone size: once
CDR3 DNA: TGTGCCAGCAGTTACGACAGGTCAGGTTACACCGGGGAGCTGTTTTTT
CDR3 protein: CASSYDRSGYTGELFF

D gene: TRBD1
J gene: TRBJ1-2
CDR3 length: 17
V gene: TRBV6-1
clone size: .
CDR3 DNA: TGTGCCAGCAGTGAAGACGGGACAGGGAGAGCGAACTATGGCTACACCTTC
CDR3 protein: CASSEDGTGRANYGYTF

D gene: .
J gene: TRBJ1-1
CDR3 length: 10
V gene: TRBV29-1
clone size: few
CDR3 DNA: TGCAGCGTTGACAACGGTGAAGCTTTCTTT
CDR3 protein: CSVDNGEAFF

D gene: .
J gene: TRBJ1-6
CDR3 length: 15
V gene: TRBV5-1
clone size: .
CDR3 DNA: TGCGCCAGCAGCGGTCTCGGACAAAATAATTCACCCCTCCACTTT
CDR3 protein: CASSGLGQNNSPLHF

D gene: .
J gene: TRBJ2-1
CDR3 length: 18
V gene: TRBV29-1
clone size: .
CDR3 DNA: TGCAGCCCTGTTGGACAGTGTAAACCGGGACTACCCTACAATGAGCAGTTCTTC
CDR3 protein: CSPVGQCKPGLPYNEQFF

D gene: .
J gene: TRBJ2-4
CDR3 length: 15
V gene: TRBV5-1
clone size: .
CDR3 DNA: TGCGCCAGCAGCTTGCCGAGCCTTGGGGTAAACATTCAGTACTTC
CDR3 protein: CASSLPSLGVNIQYF

D gene: .
J gene: TRBJ2-7
CDR3 length: 16
V gene: TRBV4-1
clone size: .
CDR3 DNA: TGCGCCAGCAGCCAAGCCCCGAGCAGGGTGACGGCTGAGCAGTACTTC
CDR3 protein: CASSQAPSRVTAEQYF

D gene: .
J gene: TRBJ2-7
CDR3 length: 13
V gene: TRBV7-2
clone size: .
CDR3 DNA: TGTGCCAGCAGCTCCCAATTCCACTACGAGCAGTACTTC
CDR3 protein: CASSSQFHYEQYF

D gene: .
J gene: TRBJ2-5
CDR3 length: 16
V gene: TRBV5-1
clone size: .
CDR3 DNA: TGCGCCAGCAGCCGGGGAAAGGGAGATGGGGGAGAGACCCAGTACTTC
CDR3 protein: CASSRGKGDGGETQYF

D gene: .
J gene: TRBJ2-1
CDR3 length: 18
V gene: TRBV25-1
clone size: .
CDR3 DNA: TGTGCCAGCAGTTCAACTTGGGGGACTTCCAGCTCCTACAATGAGCAGTTCTTC
CDR3 protein: CASSSTWGTSSSYNEQFF

D gene: .
J gene: TRBJ1-5
CDR3 length: 14
V gene: TRBV19
clone size: .
CDR3 DNA: TGTGCCAGTAGGAATCAAGTTGAGGATCAGCCCCAGCATTTT
CDR3 protein: CASRNQVEDQPQHF

D gene: .
J gene: TRBJ1-1
CDR3 length: 11
V gene: TRBV6-6
clone size: .
CDR3 DNA: TGTGCCAGCAGTCAGATTTCGGGGGCTTTCTTT
CDR3 protein: CASSQISGAFF

D gene: .
J gene: TRBJ1-2
CDR3 length: 11
V gene: TRBV19
clone size: once
CDR3 DNA: TGTGCCAGTAGTCCCCCGCCGGGCTACACCTTC
CDR3 protein: CASSPPPGYTF

D gene: .
J gene: TRBJ2-7
CDR3 length: 15
V gene: TRBV14
clone size: .
CDR3 DNA: TGTGCCAGCAGCCAAGATCTGACCAGAACCTACGAGCAGTACTTC
CDR3 protein: CASSQDLTRTYEQYF

D gene: .
J gene: TRBJ1-6
CDR3 length: 15
V gene: TRBV6-5
clone size: .
CDR3 DNA: TGTGCCAGCAACCGGAGAGGGTCGGAGAATTCACCCCTCCACTTT
CDR3 protein: CASNRRGSENSPLHF

D gene: .
J gene: TRBJ2-5
CDR3 length: 15
V gene: TRBV7-2
clone size: .
CDR3 DNA: TGTGCCAGCAGCTTGGGTGGAGTGATTTTGGAGACCCAGTACTTC
CDR3 protein: CASSLGGVILETQYF

D gene: TRBD1
J gene: TRBJ1-1
CDR3 length: 16
V gene: TRBV5-1
clone size: .
CDR3 DNA: TGCGCCAGCAGCCCGGATGGGACAGTAATGAACACTGAAGCTTTCTTT
CDR3 protein: CASSPDGTVMNTEAFF

D gene: TRBD1
J gene: TRBJ1-5
CDR3 length: 19
V gene: TRBV6-1
clone size: .
CDR3 DNA: TGTGCCAGCAGTGCCCCCTCCGGGACAGGAGGCTATAGCAATCAGCCCCAGCATTTT
CDR3 protein: CASSAPSGTGGYSNQPQHF

D gene: TRBD1
J gene: TRBJ2-3
CDR3 length: 14
V gene: TRBV9
clone size: .
CDR3 DNA: TGTGCCAGCAGCGTAGAGGGGGCTGCAGATACGCAGTATTTT
CDR3 protein: CASSVEGAADTQYF

D gene: TRBD1
J gene: TRBJ1-2
CDR3 length: 15
V gene: TRBV7-2
clone size: .
CDR3 DNA: TGTGCCAGCAGCTTAGTTGGGACAGAAACCTATGGCTACACCTTC
CDR3 protein: CASSLVGTETYGYTF

D gene: .
J gene: TRBJ1-2
CDR3 length: 12
V gene: TRBV10-3
clone size: few
CDR3 DNA: TGTGCCTATTGGGTAGAGGTCTATGGCTACACCTTC
CDR3 protein: CAYWVEVYGYTF

D gene: TRBD1
J gene: TRBJ2-7
CDR3 length: 11
V gene: TRBV29-1
clone size: .
CDR3 DNA: TGCAGCGTAGGGACAGTCTACGAGCAGTACTTC
CDR3 protein: CSVGTVYEQYF

D gene: .
J gene: TRBJ2-5
CDR3 length: 11
V gene: TRBV2
clone size: .
CDR3 DNA: TGTGCCAGTCGAGAATTAGAGACCCAGTACTTC
CDR3 protein: CASRELETQYF

D gene: TRBD2
J gene: TRBJ2-3
CDR3 length: 15
V gene: TRBV9
clone size: .
CDR3 DNA: TGTGCCAGCAGCGTGACGGGGGGAAGCACAGATACGCAGTATTTT
CDR3 protein: CASSVTGGSTDTQYF

D gene: TRBD2
J gene: TRBJ2-2
CDR3 length: 18
V gene: TRBV5-1
clone size: .
CDR3 DNA: TGCGCCAGCAGCGTTGAGACTAGCGGGCGACCGAACACCGGGGAGCTGTTTTTT
CDR3 protein: CASSVETSGRPNTGELFF

D gene: TRBD2
J gene: TRBJ2-7
CDR3 length: 15
V gene: TRBV9
clone size: .
CDR3 DNA: TGTGCCAGCAGCGTCGGGACTAGCGGGAGCTGGGAGCAGTACTTC
CDR3 protein: CASSVGTSGSWEQYF

D gene: TRBD1
J gene: TRBJ2-5
CDR3 length: 16
V gene: TRBV18
clone size: .
CDR3 DNA: TGTGCCAGCTCACCACCGGGACAGGGAGTAGGGGAGACCCAGTACTTC
CDR3 protein: CASSPPGQGVGETQYF

D gene: .
J gene: TRBJ2-5
CDR3 length: 20
V gene: TRBV6-1
clone size: .
CDR3 DNA: TGTGCCAGCAGTGAAAGGGACAGCAGACTCGGGGGGGTGTACCAAGAGACCCAGTACTTC
CDR3 protein: CASSERDSRLGGVYQETQYF

D gene: TRBD1
J gene: TRBJ2-3
CDR3 length: 14
V gene: TRBV9
clone size: .
CDR3 DNA: TGTGCCAGCAGCTCCAGGACAGGGACAGATACGCAGTATTTT
CDR3 protein: CASSSRTGTDTQYF

D gene: TRBD2
J gene: TRBJ2-3
CDR3 length: 18
V gene: TRBV5-1
clone size: .
CDR3 DNA: TGCGCCAGCAGCTTTGGGACTAGCGGTAGTTCTAGCACAGATACGCAGTATTTT
CDR3 protein: CASSFGTSGSSSTDTQYF

D gene: .
J gene: TRBJ2-7
CDR3 length: 14
V gene: TRBV13
clone size: .
CDR3 DNA: TGTGCCAGCAGCTATCCGGGAGCAGCCTACGAGCAGTACTTC
CDR3 protein: CASSYPGAAYEQYF

D gene: .
J gene: TRBJ2-7
CDR3 length: 11
V gene: TRBV20-1
clone size: .
CDR3 DNA: TGCAGTGCGACAACAGGGCTAGGGCAGTACTTC
CDR3 protein: CSATTGLGQYF

D gene: .
J gene: TRBJ2-5
CDR3 length: 16
V gene: TRBV4-1
clone size: .
CDR3 DNA: TGCGCCAGCAGCCAAGATATAAGCGGTTTCCAAGAGACCCAGTACTTC
CDR3 protein: CASSQDISGFQETQYF

D gene: .
J gene: TRBJ2-6
CDR3 length: 17
V gene: TRBV4-3
clone size: .
CDR3 DNA: TGCGCCAGCAGCCAAGACAGCGGGTCCTCTGGGGCCAACGTCCTGACTTTC
CDR3 protein: CASSQDSGSSGANVLTF

D gene: TRBD1
J gene: TRBJ1-1
CDR3 length: 13
V gene: TRBV29-1
clone size: once
CDR3 DNA: TGCAGCGTGGGACAGGGTGGTAACACTGAAGCTTTCTTT
CDR3 protein: CSVGQGGNTEAFF

D gene: .
J gene: TRBJ2-1
CDR3 length: 14
V gene: TRBV11-3
clone size: .
CDR3 DNA: TGTGCCAGCAGCGGACGGGCCCTGCAGAATGAGCAGTTCTTC
CDR3 protein: CASSGRALQNEQFF

D gene: .
J gene: TRBJ2-7
CDR3 length: 14
V gene: TRBV7-2
clone size: .
CDR3 DNA: TGTGCCAGCAGCTTGTGGAGTATATCCTACGAGCAGTACTTC
CDR3 protein: CASSLWSISYEQYF